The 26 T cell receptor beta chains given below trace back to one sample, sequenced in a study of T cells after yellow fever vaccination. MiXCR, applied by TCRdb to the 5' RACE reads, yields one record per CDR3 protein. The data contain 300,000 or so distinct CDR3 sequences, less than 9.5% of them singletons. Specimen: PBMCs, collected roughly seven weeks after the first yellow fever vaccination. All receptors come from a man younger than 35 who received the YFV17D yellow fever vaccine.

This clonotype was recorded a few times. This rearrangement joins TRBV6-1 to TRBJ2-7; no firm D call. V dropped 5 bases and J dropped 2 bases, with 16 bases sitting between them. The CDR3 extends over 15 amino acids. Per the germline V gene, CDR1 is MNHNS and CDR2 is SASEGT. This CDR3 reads CASSRSEDGAYEQYF. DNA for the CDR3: TGTGCCAGCAGTCGATCGGAAGACGGCGCCTACGAGCAGTACTTC.

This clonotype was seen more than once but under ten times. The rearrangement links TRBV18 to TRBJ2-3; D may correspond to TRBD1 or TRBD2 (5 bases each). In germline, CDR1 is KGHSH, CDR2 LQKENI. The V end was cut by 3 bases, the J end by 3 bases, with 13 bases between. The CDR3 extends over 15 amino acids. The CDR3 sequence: CASSPRGRRTDTQYF. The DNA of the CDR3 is TGTGCCAGCTCACCCCGGGGCCGGAGGACAGATACGCAGTATTTT. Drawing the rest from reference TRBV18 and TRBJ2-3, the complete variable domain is NAGVMQNPRHLVRRRGQEARLRCSPMKGHSHVYWYRQLPEEGLKFMVYLQKENIIDESGMPKERFSAEFPKEGPSILRIQQVVRGDSAAYFCASSPRGRRTDTQYFGPGTRLTVL.

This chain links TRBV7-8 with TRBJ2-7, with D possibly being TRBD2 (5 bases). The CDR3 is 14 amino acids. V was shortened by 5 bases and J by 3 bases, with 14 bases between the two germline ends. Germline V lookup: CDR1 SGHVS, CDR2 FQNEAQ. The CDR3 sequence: CASSRQLGNYEQYF. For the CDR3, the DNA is TGTGCCAGCAGCCGACAACTAGGGAACTACGAGCAGTACTTC. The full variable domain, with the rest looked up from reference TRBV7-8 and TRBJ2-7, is GAGVSQSPRYKVAKRGQDVALRCDPISGHVSLFWYQQALGQGPEFLTYFQNEAQLDKSGLPSDRFFAERPEGSVSTLKIQRTQQEDSAVYLCASSRQLGNYEQYFGPGTRLTVT.

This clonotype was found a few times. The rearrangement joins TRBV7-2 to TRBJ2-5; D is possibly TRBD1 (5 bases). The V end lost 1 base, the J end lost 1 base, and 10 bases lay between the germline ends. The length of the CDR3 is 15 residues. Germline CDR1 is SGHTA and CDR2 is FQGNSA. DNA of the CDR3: TGTGCCAGCAGCTTAGGGGGCACCAGCCAAGAGACCCAGTACTTC. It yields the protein CASSLGGTSQETQYF.

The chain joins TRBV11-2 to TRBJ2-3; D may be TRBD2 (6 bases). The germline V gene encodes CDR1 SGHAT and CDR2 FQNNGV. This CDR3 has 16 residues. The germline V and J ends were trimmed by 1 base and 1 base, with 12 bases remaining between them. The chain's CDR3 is CASSLVAGRGTDTQYF. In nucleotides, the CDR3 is TGTGCCAGCAGCTTAGTTGCGGGGCGCGGCACAGATACGCAGTATTTT.

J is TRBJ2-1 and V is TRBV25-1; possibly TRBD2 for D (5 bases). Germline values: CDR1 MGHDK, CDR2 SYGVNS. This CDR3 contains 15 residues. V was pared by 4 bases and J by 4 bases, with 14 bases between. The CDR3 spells CASSAPLSGYNEQFF. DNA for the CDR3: TGTGCCAGCAGTGCCCCCCTCTCGGGATACAATGAGCAGTTCTTC.

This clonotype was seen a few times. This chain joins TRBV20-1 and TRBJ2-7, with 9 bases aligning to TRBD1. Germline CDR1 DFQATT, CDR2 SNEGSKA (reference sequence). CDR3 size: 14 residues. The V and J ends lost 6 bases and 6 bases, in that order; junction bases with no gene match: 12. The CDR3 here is CSARAGQGTVEQYF. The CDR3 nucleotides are TGCAGTGCCCGGGCTGGACAGGGGACCGTCGAGCAGTACTTC.

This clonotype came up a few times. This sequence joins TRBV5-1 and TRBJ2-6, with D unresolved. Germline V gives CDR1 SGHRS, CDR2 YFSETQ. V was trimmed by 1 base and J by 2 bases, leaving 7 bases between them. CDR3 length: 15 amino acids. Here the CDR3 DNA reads TGCGCCAGCAGCTTGACTGTGACTGGGGCCAACGTCCTGACTTTC. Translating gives CASSLTVTGANVLTF.

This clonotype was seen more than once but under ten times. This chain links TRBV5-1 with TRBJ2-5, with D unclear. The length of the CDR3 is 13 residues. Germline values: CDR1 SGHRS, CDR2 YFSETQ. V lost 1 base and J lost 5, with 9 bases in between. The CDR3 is CASSLTYMETQYF. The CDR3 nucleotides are TGCGCCAGCAGCTTGACCTACATGGAGACCCAGTACTTC.

DNA of the CDR3: TGCGCCAGCAGCTTGGACCCAGAAGAGACCCAGTACTTC. It encodes CASSLDPEETQYF. The chain recombines TRBV5-1 with TRBJ2-5; D unresolved. V lost 0 bases and J lost 3, with 6 bases in between. Per the germline V gene, CDR1 is SGHRS and CDR2 is YFSETQ. This CDR3 comprises 13 residues.

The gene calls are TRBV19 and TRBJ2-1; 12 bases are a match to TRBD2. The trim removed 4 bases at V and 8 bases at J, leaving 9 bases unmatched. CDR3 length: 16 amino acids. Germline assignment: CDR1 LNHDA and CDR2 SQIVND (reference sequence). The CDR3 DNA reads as TGTGCCAGTAGTAACGCCGGGACTAGCGGGTCCCATGAGCAGTTCTTC. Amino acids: CASSNAGTSGSHEQFF.

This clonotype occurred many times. The CDR3 is CASSLWESGYTF. The CDR3 coding sequence is TGTGCCAGCAGCTTGTGGGAAAGTGGCTACACCTTC. This chain joins TRBV5-6 and TRBJ1-2; no reliable D call. This CDR3 region has 12 residues. Trimming removed 1 base from V and 7 bases from J, with 8 bases in between. CDR1 SGHDT and CDR2 YYEEEE come from the germline V gene.

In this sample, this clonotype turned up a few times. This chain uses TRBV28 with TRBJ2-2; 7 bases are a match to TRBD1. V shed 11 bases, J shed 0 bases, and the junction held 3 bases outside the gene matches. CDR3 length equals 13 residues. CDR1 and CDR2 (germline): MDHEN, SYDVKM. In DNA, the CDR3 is TGTGCCGCCGACAGGGCGAACACCGGGGAGCTGTTTTTT. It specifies CAADRANTGELFF.

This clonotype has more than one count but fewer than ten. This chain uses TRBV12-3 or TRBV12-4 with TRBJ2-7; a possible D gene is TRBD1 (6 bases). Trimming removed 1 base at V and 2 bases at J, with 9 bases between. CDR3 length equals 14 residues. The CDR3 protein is CASSLDQGTYEQYF. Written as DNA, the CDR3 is TGTGCCAGCAGTTTAGACCAGGGGACCTACGAGCAGTACTTC.

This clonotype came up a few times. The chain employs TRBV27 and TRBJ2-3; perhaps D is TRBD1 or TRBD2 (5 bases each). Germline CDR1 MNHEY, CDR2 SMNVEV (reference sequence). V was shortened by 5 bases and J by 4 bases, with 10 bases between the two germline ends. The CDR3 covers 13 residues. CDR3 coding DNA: TGTGCCAGCAGTAGGGGAGACCCAGATACGCAGTATTTT. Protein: CASSRGDPDTQYF.

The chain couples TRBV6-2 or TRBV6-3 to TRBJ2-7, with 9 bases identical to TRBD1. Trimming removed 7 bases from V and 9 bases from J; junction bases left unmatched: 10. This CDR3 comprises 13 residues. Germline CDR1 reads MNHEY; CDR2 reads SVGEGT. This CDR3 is CASTQPGQGRQYF. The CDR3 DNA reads TGTGCCAGCACTCAACCGGGACAGGGTAGGCAGTACTTC.

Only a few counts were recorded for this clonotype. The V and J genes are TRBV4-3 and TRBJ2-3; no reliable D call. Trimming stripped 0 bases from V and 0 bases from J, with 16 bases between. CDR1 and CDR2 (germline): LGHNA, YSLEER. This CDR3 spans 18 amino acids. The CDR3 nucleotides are TGCGCCAGCAGCCAAGATTCTAGGGCGAGTGCTAGCACAGATACGCAGTATTTT. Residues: CASSQDSRASASTDTQYF.

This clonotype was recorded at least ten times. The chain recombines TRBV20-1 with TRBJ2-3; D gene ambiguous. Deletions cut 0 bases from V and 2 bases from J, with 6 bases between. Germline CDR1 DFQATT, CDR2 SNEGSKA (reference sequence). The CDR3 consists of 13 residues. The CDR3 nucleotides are TGCAGTGCTAGAGATTTGCTCACAGATACGCAGTATTTT. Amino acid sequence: CSARDLLTDTQYF.

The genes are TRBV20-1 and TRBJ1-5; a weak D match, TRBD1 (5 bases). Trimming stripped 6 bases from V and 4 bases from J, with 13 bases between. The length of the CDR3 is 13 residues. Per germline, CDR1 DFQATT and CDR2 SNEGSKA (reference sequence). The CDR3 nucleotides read TGCAGTGCGGTGGGACTCGATAATCAGCCCCAGCATTTT. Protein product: CSAVGLDNQPQHF.

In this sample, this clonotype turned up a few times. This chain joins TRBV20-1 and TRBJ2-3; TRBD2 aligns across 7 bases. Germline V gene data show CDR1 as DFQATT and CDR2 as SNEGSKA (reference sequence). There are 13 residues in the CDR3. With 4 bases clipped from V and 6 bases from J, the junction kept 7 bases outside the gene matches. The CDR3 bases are TGCAGTGCTACGGGCGGGGGTGAGGATACGCAGTATTTT. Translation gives CSATGGGEDTQYF.

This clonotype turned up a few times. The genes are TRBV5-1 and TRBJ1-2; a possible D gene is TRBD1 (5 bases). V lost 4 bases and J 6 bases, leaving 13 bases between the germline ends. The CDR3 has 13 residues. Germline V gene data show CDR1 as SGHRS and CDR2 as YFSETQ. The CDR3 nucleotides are TGCGCCAGCAGCCAAGACAGCTCCCATGGCTACACCTTC. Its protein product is CASSQDSSHGYTF.

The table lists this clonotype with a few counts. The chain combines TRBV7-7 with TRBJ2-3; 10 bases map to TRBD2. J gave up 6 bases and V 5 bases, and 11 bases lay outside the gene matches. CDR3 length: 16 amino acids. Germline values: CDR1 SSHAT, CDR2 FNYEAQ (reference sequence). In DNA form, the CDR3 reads TGTGCCAGCAGCCCTCGAGCGGGGGGGCCGGGCGATACGCAGTATTTT. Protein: CASSPRAGGPGDTQYF.

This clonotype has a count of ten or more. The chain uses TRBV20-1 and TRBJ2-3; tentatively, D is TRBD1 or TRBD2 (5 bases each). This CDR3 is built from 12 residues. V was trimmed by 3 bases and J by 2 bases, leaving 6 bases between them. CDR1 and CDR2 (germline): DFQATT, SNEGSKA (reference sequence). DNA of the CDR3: TGCAGTGCTAGGGGGGACACAGATACGCAGTATTTT. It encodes CSARGDTDTQYF.

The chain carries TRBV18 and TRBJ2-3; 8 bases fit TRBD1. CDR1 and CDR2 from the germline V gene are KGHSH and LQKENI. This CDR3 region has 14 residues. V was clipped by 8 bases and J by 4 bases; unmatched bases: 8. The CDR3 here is CASPRTGHADTQYF. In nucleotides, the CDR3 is TGTGCCAGCCCAAGGACAGGGCACGCAGATACGCAGTATTTT.

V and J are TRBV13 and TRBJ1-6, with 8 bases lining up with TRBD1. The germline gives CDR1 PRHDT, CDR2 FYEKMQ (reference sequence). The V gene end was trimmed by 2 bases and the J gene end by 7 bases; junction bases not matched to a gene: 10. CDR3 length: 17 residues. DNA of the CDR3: TGTGCCAGCAGCTTACGGAGGGGGCAGGGGGCAAATTCACCCCTCCACTTT. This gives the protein CASSLRRGQGANSPLHF.

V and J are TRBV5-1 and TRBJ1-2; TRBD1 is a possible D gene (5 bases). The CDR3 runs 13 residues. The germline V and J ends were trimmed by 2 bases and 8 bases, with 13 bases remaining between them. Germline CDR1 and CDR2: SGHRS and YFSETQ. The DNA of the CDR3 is TGCGCCAGCAGCTTAGAGGGGCTCAAGGGCTACACCTTC. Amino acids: CASSLEGLKGYTF.